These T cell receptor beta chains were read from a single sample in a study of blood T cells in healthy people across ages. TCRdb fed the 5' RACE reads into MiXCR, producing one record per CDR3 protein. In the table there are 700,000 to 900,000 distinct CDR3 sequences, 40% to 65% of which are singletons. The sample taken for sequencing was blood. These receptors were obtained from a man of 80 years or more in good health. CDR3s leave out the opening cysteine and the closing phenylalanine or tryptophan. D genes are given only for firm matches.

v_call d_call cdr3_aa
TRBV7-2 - ASSLRGASERTDTQY
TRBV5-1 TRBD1 ASSFTDRGRETQY
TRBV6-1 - ATDPGTSNTEAF
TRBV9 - ASSVAGVAPYEQY
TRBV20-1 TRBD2 SAPRAGEGAKNIQY
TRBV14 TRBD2 ASSQGGGWKTQY
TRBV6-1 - ASSPLGGAETQY
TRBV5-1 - ASSPRDGNTGELF
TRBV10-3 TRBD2 AISELARAGVDTQY
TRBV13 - AGSSWNNSVRTQY
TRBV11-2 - ASSAGARNTEAF
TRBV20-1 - SARDIGGGPYNEQY
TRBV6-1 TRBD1 ASSDGRYRGEYGYT
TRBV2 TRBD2 ASSGVLAGLYEQY
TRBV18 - ASSPLPGGTEAF
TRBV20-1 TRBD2 SARAGGVGTDTQY
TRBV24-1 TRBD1 ATSDPPGQGAPGYAY
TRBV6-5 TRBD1 ASTGTGGGYT
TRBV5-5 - ASSFINEQF
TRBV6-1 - ASSEMGEQF
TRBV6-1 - ASSLHRTYNEQF
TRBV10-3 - AISTGRGSYNEQF
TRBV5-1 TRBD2 ASSAGSGTTYNEQF
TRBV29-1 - SVGRDNNEQF
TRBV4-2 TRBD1 ASSRGQGTEQETQY
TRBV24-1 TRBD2 ATSDFPVAGGPFERF
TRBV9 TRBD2 ASSPVRAGNEQF